These 19 T cell receptor beta chains came from one sample sequenced in a study of shared clonotypes between healthy human individuals. Data came from immunoSEQ multiplex PCR; TCRdb stores just in-frame clones and leaves some out. The data show over a million clones, under 80% seen once. The sequenced sample was memory CD4+ T cells sorted from blood. Regarding subset: CD45RA-negative fraction. The receptor source for this set is a man aged 18 to 30 in good health.

V gene TRBV11-3 combines with J gene TRBJ2-1; the D call may be TRBD1 or TRBD2 (6 bases each). This CDR3 has 13 amino acids. V was shortened by 5 bases and J by 2 bases, with 7 bases between the two germline ends. CDR1 SGHNT and CDR2 YENEEA come from the germline V gene. The CDR3 loop reads CASSRGPYNEQFF. DNA of the CDR3: TGTGCCAGCAGCCGGGGGCCCTACAATGAGCAGTTCTTC.

V gene TRBV4-1 combines with J gene TRBJ2-3, with 13 bases matching TRBD2. The length of the CDR3 is 15 residues. The V and J ends lost 4 bases and 7 bases, in that order; junction bases with no gene match: 5. Per the germline V gene, CDR1 is MGHRA and CDR2 is YSYEKL. The CDR3 DNA reads TGCGCCAGCAGCCCACTAGCGGGAGGGGCGAATACGCAGTATTTT. Translated, it gives CASSPLAGGANTQYF.

This clone was seen just once. The genes are TRBV5-1 and TRBJ2-1, with 10 bases identical to TRBD2. With 1 base clipped from V and 9 bases from J, the junction kept 1 base outside the gene matches. This CDR3 region has 13 residues. Germline loops: CDR1 SGHRS, CDR2 YFSETQ. The CDR3 region is CASSLLAGGEQFF. The CDR3, as DNA: TGCGCCAGCAGCTTGTTAGCGGGAGGTGAGCAGTTCTTC.

The genes are TRBV18 and TRBJ2-7, with TRBD1 identical over 7 bases. CDR1 is KGHSH and CDR2 is LQKENI in the germline V gene. The junction had 8 bases not matched to a gene; V was cut back by 3 bases and J by 6 bases. The CDR3 covers 14 residues. The CDR3 region is CASSPRDSGGEQYF. CDR3 DNA sequence: TGTGCCAGCTCACCTAGGGACAGCGGTGGCGAGCAGTACTTC. The entire variable domain, with the rest obtained from reference TRBV18 and TRBJ2-7, is as follows: NAGVMQNPRHLVRRRGQEARLRCSPMKGHSHVYWYRQLPEEGLKFMVYLQKENIIDESGMPKERFSAEFPKEGPSILRIQQVVRGDSAAYFCASSPRDSGGEQYFGPGTRLTVT.

This clone has more than one count but fewer than ten. The same CDR3 can be traced to other DNA sequences in this sample. The J gene is TRBJ1-4, the V gene TRBV10-3; D unclear. The CDR3 totals 12 residues. V was trimmed by 3 bases and J by 7 bases, leaving 6 bases between them. The germline gives CDR1 ENHRY, CDR2 SYGVKD. The CDR3 nucleotides read TGTGCCATCAGTGAACCGGGTGAAAAACTGTTTTTT. It yields the protein CAISEPGEKLFF.

This clone was counted a single time. The chain employs TRBV10-3 and TRBJ2-7; possibly TRBD2 for D (7 bases). The V gene lost 0 bases and the J gene lost 0 bases, with 12 bases spanning the gap. This CDR3 contains 16 residues. In germline, CDR1 is ENHRY, CDR2 SYGVKD. The CDR3 sequence: CAISESGGPSSYEQYF. The CDR3 DNA reads TGTGCCATCAGTGAGTCGGGGGGGCCTAGCTCCTACGAGCAGTACTTC.

The V call is TRBV15, the J call TRBJ2-4, with D maybe TRBD2 (6 bases). Germline values: CDR1 LNHNV, CDR2 YYDKDF (reference sequence). Trimming cost V 0 bases and J 0 bases, with 9 bases left between them. The CDR3 runs to 16 residues. CDR3 region: CATSRDFGGAKNIQYF. The CDR3 region has the DNA TGTGCCACCAGCAGAGATTTCGGGGGAGCCAAAAACATTCAGTACTTC.

Here the CDR3 DNA reads TGTGCCAGCAGGGGGGGGGCTCCCCACAATGAGCAGTTCTTC. This gives the protein CASRGGAPHNEQFF. V gene TRBV28 combines with J gene TRBJ2-1, with D possibly TRBD2 on 7 matching bases. Trimming stripped 6 bases from V and 5 bases from J, with 14 bases between. Germline loops: CDR1 MDHEN, CDR2 SYDVKM. The CDR3 runs 14 residues.

V usage is TRBV11-1 and J usage is TRBJ2-3, with a possible D match to TRBD2 (6 bases). Germline CDR1 is SGHAT and CDR2 is FQDESV (reference sequence). Trimming took 5 bases from V and 2 from J, leaving 11 bases between them. The CDR3 extends over 14 amino acids. The CDR3 coding sequence is TGTGCCAGCAGCCCACGGGAGTTCACAGATACGCAGTATTTT. It specifies CASSPREFTDTQYF.

This chain connects TRBV7-8 to TRBJ1-2, with D uncertain. This CDR3 contains 14 residues. CDR1 SGHVS and CDR2 FQNEAQ come from the germline V gene. Trimming took off 5 bases at V and 4 bases at J, with 14 bases between the two ends. CDR3 sequence (DNA): TGTGCCAGCAGCCCGGCCTTCTCCGGCTATGGCTACACCTTC. Residues: CASSPAFSGYGYTF.

This chain joins TRBV11-2 and TRBJ2-7; D gene uncertain. CDR1 and CDR2 (germline): SGHAT, FQNNGV. The CDR3 spans 12 residues. The V end was cut by 2 bases, the J end by 7 bases, with 9 bases between. CDR3 coding DNA: TGTGCCAGCAGCTTATCATTAGAGGAGCAGTACTTC. This translates into CASSLSLEEQYF. Full variable domain (missing parts from reference TRBV11-2 and TRBJ2-7): EAGVAQSPRYKIIEKRQSVAFWCNPISGHATLYWYQQILGQGPKLLIQFQNNGVVDDSQLPKDRFSAERLKGVDSTLKIQPAKLEDSAVYLCASSLSLEEQYFGPGTRLTVT.

The V and J genes are TRBV4-3 and TRBJ1-2; D perhaps matches TRBD1 (5 bases). The CDR3 has 15 amino acids. V lost 0 bases and J lost 8, with 16 bases in between. Germline CDR1 and CDR2: LGHNA and YSLEER. CDR3 nucleotide sequence: TGCGCCAGCAGCCAAGATCTTTGGGGGATCGGCGGCTACACCTTC. Translation gives CASSQDLWGIGGYTF.

The J gene is TRBJ1-4, the V gene TRBV5-1; the match to TRBD1 covers 7 bases. The CDR3 has 15 residues. J was trimmed by 4 bases and V by 0 bases; bases with no gene match: 3. Per the germline V gene, CDR1 is SGHRS and CDR2 is YFSETQ. The CDR3 DNA reads TGCGCCAGCAGCTTGGAAGGGGGCAATAATGAAAAACTGTTTTTT. It encodes CASSLEGGNNEKLFF.

The V gene is TRBV11-2, the J gene TRBJ1-2; D is perhaps TRBD1 (5 bases). Germline V lookup: CDR1 SGHAT, CDR2 FQNNGV. The CDR3 is 12 amino acids. With 5 bases removed from V and 9 bases from J, the gap between germline ends came to 13 bases. The CDR3 DNA follows: TGTGCCAGCAGCAGGCTAGGGGAGAGCTACACCTTC. It yields the protein CASSRLGESYTF.

This sequence joins TRBV5-6 and TRBJ2-3, with D unresolved. Germline V gene data show CDR1 as SGHDT and CDR2 as YYEEEE. CDR3 length equals 14 residues. Between the trimmed V and J ends, which lost 4 bases and 6 bases, there was a span of 15 bases. The CDR3 DNA reads TGTGCCAGCAGCCGAGGAACGGGTAGGGATACGCAGTATTTT. Translation gives CASSRGTGRDTQYF.

About this clone itself: Other DNA sequences in the same sample also yield this CDR3. The chain links TRBV6-5 to TRBJ2-3; TRBD2 aligns across 7 bases. V lost 4 bases, J lost 1 base, and 5 bases stayed unmatched. The CDR3 is 15 amino acids. Germline V gives CDR1 MNHEY, CDR2 SVGAGI. CDR3 sequence (DNA): TGTGCCAGCAGTTCTGGCGGGAGAGGCACAGATACGCAGTATTTT. Encoded protein: CASSSGGRGTDTQYF.

This chain connects TRBV28 to TRBJ1-1; the D is unclear. The V end was cut by 5 bases, the J end by 11 bases, with 18 bases between. The CDR3 runs 13 residues. The germline V gene encodes CDR1 MDHEN and CDR2 SYDVKM. The CDR3 spells CASSTTAPGFAFF. In nucleotides, the CDR3 is TGTGCCAGCAGTACCACAGCCCCTGGGTTCGCTTTCTTT.

This clone was seen a handful of times. The rearrangement uses TRBV2 and TRBJ2-7, with 9 bases that match TRBD1. Unmatched junction bases numbered 2, after V lost 6 bases and J lost 5 bases. CDR1 SNHLY and CDR2 FYNNEI come from the germline V gene. The CDR3 runs to 12 residues. CDR3 in DNA: TGTGCCAGCAGGGACAGGGGCCACGAGCAGTACTTC. It is translated as CASRDRGHEQYF.

The J gene is TRBJ2-1, the V gene TRBV2, with TRBD2 identical over 12 bases. Germline V lookup: CDR1 SNHLY, CDR2 FYNNEI. V lost 10 bases and J lost 0; bases outside the gene matches: 4. This CDR3 comprises 15 residues. For the CDR3, the DNA is TGTGCCACCTCGACTAGCGGGAGCTCCTACAATGAGCAGTTCTTC. Encoded protein: CATSTSGSSYNEQFF.